Each of the 6 T cell receptor beta chains below was sequenced from the same sample in a study of T cell clonality in common variable immunodeficiency. Whole-study findings and limits: In common variable immunodeficiency, TCR beta chains reportedly carried fewer deletions and N-nucleotide insertions.

No antigen has been assigned to these receptors. Clones were sequenced by immunoSEQ multiplex PCR, and TCRdb holds only the in-frame ones, with some missing. This sample includes fewer than 35,000 clones with no singletons; its ten biggest clones take up roughly 5.6%. Source material: peripheral blood mononuclear cells. The receptors shown here come from a human donor with common variable immunodeficiency.

The sample holds many counts of this clone. The read finishes 3 residues shy of the CDR3 end, and the germline J gene is used to complete it. The genes are TRBV29-1 and TRBJ1-4, with D possibly TRBD1 on 6 matching bases. The V gene lost 4 bases and the J gene lost 0 bases, with 9 bases spanning the gap. The CDR3 spans 14 residues. Looked up from germline, CDR1 is SQVTM and CDR2 is ANQGSEA. The CDR3 protein is CSVGRTATNEKLFF. The sequenced part of the CDR3 DNA is TGCAGCGTTGGGCGGACAGCAACTAATGAAAAA.

The table lists this clone with many counts. The read terminates 3 residues ahead of where the CDR3 ends, so the germline J gene completes it. The chain is built from TRBV20-1 and TRBJ2-3, with TRBD2 identical over 7 bases. The CDR3 sequence is 14 residues long. Germline V CDR1 and CDR2: DFQATT, SNEGSKA (reference sequence). After removal of 7 bases from V and 6 bases from J, the junction contained 13 bases not matched to a gene. The CDR3 sequence is CSGWVPGGGDTQYF. The CDR3 bases that were read are TGCAGTGGATGGGTCCCGGGGGGAGGGGATACG.

In the case of this clone: The read comes to an end 3 residues before the CDR3 does, leaving the germline J gene to fill in the end. This sequence joins TRBV2 and TRBJ2-5; weak D call: TRBD2 (6 bases). V was clipped by 7 bases and J by 4 bases, with 13 bases between them. The V gene's germline CDR1 is SNHLY and CDR2 FYNNEI. CDR3 length equals 13 residues. Partial CDR3 DNA: TGTGCCAGCAAAGGGACTTGGATAGAGACC. Translating it yields CASKGTWIET. The complete CDR3 protein is CASKGTWIETQYF.

Concerning this clone itself: The read finishes 3 residues shy of the CDR3 end, and the germline J gene is used to complete it. The chain has TRBV7-3 and TRBJ2-3, with D possibly TRBD1 on 5 matching bases. This CDR3 region has 16 residues. Germline V lookup: CDR1 SGHTA, CDR2 FQGTGA. V was trimmed by 1 base and J by 4 bases, leaving 15 bases between them. The CDR3 reads CASSLRVAGKADTQYF. Partial CDR3 DNA: TGTGCCAGCAGCTTAAGGGTCGCAGGGAAAGCAGATACG.

This clone has a count of ten or more. The read falls 3 residues short of the CDR3 end, and the missing part is taken from the germline J gene. This chain joins TRBV29-1 and TRBJ1-1; D is unresolved. V gave up 4 bases and J gave up 1 base, with 7 bases separating them. The CDR3 is 12 amino acids. The V gene's germline CDR1 is SQVTM and CDR2 ANQGSEA. The CDR3 bases that were read are TGCAGCGTTGGGCAGTCGAACACTGAA. Translation: CSVGQSNTE. The whole CDR3 is CSVGQSNTEAFF.

Ten or more counts support this clone. The read finishes 3 residues shy of the CDR3 end, and the germline J gene is used to complete it. V gene TRBV29-1 combines with J gene TRBJ2-1, with TRBD2 matching 11 bases. Trimming at V came to 4 bases and at J to 5 bases, leaving 10 bases not matched to a gene. Germline V CDR1 and CDR2: SQVTM, ANQGSEA. The CDR3 is 16 residues long. The CDR3 loop is CSVAGNLAGGHNEQFF. CDR3 bases read: TGCAGCGTTGCTGGGAATTTAGCGGGGGGGCACAATGAG.